Following are 7 T cell receptor beta chains from one sample sequenced in a study of blood T cell repertoires in COVID-19. Method: immunoSEQ multiplex PCR; TCRdb's copy keeps in-frame clones and lacks some. The top ten clones hold more than 0.55% of a sample with 450,000 or so clones, about nine tenths of them seen once. The specimen sequenced was PBMCs or T cells enriched from blood (not recorded which). These receptors were collected from a man between 18 and 35 years old who had recovered from COVID-19.

This clone was detected a few times. The rearrangement links TRBV5-1 to TRBJ2-3; 7 nucleotides line up with TRBD2. The CDR3 is 17 residues long. CDR1 SGHRS and CDR2 YFSETQ come from the germline V gene. The trim removed 4 bases at V and 3 bases at J, leaving 14 bases unmatched. The DNA of the CDR3 is TGCGCCAGCAGCCCCCGGTCGGCGGGAGATATGACAGATACGCAGTATTTT. Its protein is CASSPRSAGDMTDTQYF. Based on the CDR3 plus reference TRBV5-1 and TRBJ2-3, the full variable domain is KAGVTQTPRYLIKTRGQQVTLSCSPISGHRSVSWYQQTPGQGLQFLFEYFSETQRNKGNFPGRFSGRQFSNSRSEMNVSTLELGDSALYLCASSPRSAGDMTDTQYFGPGTRLTVL.

V is TRBV28 and J is TRBJ2-3; D perhaps matches TRBD1 (5 bases). Germline V lookup: CDR1 MDHEN, CDR2 SYDVKM. The CDR3 is 15 residues long. Trimming left V 9 bases short and J 2 bases short, with 18 bases between. The CDR3 coding sequence is TGTGCCAGTCTACCGACGGACATTTCCACAGATACGCAGTATTTT. Its protein is CASLPTDISTDTQYF.

This clone was recorded only once. The chain uses TRBV14 and TRBJ1-1; D gene ambiguous. The V gene's germline CDR1 is SGHDN and CDR2 FVKESK. V lost 1 base and J lost 4, with 4 bases in between. The CDR3 loop spans 12 amino acids. The CDR3: CASSQAGTEAFF. The CDR3 DNA reads TGTGCCAGCAGCCAAGCCGGCACTGAAGCTTTCTTT.

V gene TRBV9 combines with J gene TRBJ2-1, with TRBD2 identical over 9 bases. The CDR3 sequence is 15 residues long. Germline assignment: CDR1 SGDLS and CDR2 YYNGEE. Losses at the gene ends were 1 base for V and 8 bases for J; bases not matched to a gene: 7. As DNA, the CDR3 is TGTGCCAGCAGCGTATATAGCGGGAGTAGGGATGAGCAGTTCTTC. Translating it yields CASSVYSGSRDEQFF.

The chain links TRBV24-1 to TRBJ2-1; D might be TRBD2 (5 bases). The CDR3 consists of 13 residues. Trimming shortened V by 3 bases and J by 7 bases, and 9 bases separated the two germline ends. Germline CDR1 is KGHDR and CDR2 is SFDVKD. The CDR3 sequence: CATSDPPGNEQFF. The CDR3, as DNA: TGTGCCACCAGTGATCCCCCGGGGAATGAGCAGTTCTTC.

J is TRBJ2-7 and V is TRBV12-3 or TRBV12-4, with 7 nucleotides matching TRBD1. The CDR3 runs 12 residues. V lost 3 bases, J lost 6 bases, and 2 bases stayed unmatched. This CDR3 is CASSFQGVEQYF. The CDR3 DNA sequence: TGTGCCAGCAGTTTCCAGGGGGTCGAGCAGTACTTC.

There are a few counts of this clone. CDR3 DNA sequence: TGTGCCAGCAGTCTAAGACAGGGTTGGTACGAGCAGTACTTC. It encodes CASSLRQGWYEQYF. The chain links TRBV27 to TRBJ2-7, with 7 bases that match TRBD1. The CDR3 runs to 14 residues. The V gene end was trimmed by 5 bases and the J gene end by 4 bases; junction bases not matched to a gene: 8. Germline values: CDR1 MNHEY, CDR2 SMNVEV (reference sequence).